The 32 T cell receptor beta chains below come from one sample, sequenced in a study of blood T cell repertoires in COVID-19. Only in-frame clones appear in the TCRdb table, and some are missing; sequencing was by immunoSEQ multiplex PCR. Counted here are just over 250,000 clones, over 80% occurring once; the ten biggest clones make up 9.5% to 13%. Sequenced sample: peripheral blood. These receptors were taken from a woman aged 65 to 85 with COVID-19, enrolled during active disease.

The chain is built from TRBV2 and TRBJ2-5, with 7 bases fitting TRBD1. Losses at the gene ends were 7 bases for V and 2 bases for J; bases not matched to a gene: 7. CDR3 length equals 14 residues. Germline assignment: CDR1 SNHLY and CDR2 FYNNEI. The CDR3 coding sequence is TGTGCCAGCACTCCGGGACAGACACAAGAGACCCAGTACTTC. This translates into CASTPGQTQETQYF.

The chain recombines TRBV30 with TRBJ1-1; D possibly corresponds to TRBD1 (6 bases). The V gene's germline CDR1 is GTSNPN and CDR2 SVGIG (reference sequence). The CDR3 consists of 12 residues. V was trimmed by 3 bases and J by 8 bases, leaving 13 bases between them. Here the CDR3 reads CAWSDIQGEAFF. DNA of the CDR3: TGTGCCTGGAGCGATATACAGGGCGAAGCTTTCTTT.

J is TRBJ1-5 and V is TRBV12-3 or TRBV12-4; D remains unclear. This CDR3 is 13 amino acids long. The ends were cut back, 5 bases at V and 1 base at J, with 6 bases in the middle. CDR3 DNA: TGTGCCAGCAGTCCTCGGAGCAATCAGCCCCAGCATTTT. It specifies CASSPRSNQPQHF.

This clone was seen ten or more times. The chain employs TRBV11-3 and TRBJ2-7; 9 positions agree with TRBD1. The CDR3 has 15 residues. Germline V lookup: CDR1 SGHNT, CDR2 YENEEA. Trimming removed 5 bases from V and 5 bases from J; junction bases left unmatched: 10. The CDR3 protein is CASSPGTGRIHEQYF. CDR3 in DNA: TGTGCCAGCAGCCCGGGGACAGGGAGAATCCACGAGCAGTACTTC.

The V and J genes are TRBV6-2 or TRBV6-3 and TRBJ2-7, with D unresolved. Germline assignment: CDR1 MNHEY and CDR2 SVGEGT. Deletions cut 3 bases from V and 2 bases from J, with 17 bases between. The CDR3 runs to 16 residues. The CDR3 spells CASSYGQNKVTYEQYF. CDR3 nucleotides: TGTGCCAGCAGTTATGGGCAGAACAAGGTGACCTACGAGCAGTACTTC.

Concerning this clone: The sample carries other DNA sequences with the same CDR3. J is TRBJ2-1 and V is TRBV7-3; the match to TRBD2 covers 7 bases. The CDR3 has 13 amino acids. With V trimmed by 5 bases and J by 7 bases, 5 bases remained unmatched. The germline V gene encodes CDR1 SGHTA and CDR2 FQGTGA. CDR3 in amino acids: CASSPTGGNEQFF. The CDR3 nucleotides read TGTGCCAGCAGCCCAACGGGGGGTAATGAGCAGTTCTTC.

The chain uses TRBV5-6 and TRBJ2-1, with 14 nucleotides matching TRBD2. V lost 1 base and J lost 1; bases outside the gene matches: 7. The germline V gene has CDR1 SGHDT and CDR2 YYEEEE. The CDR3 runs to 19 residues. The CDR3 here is CASSLIGTSGRWSYNEQFF. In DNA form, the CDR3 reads TGTGCCAGCAGCTTGATCGGGACTAGCGGGAGATGGTCCTACAATGAGCAGTTCTTC. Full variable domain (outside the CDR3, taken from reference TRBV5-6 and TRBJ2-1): DAGVTQSPTHLIKTRGQQVTLRCSPKSGHDTVSWYQQALGQGPQFIFQYYEEEERQRGNFPDRFSGHQFPNYSSELNVNALLLGDSALYLCASSLIGTSGRWSYNEQFFGPGTRLTVL.

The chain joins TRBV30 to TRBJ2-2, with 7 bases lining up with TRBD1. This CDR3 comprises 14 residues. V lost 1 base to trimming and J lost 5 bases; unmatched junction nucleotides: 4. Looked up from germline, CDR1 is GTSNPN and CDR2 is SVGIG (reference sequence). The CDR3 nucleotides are TGTGCCTGGAGTGAGGGGGCCAGGACCGGGGAGCTGTTTTTT. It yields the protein CAWSEGARTGELFF.

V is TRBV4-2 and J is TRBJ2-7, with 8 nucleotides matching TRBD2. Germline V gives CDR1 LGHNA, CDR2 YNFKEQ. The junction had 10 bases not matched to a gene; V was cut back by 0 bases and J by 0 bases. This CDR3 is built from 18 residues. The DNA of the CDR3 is TGTGCCAGCAGCCAAGATCTTAGAAGCGGGGGATACTCCTACGAGCAGTACTTC. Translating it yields CASSQDLRSGGYSYEQYF.

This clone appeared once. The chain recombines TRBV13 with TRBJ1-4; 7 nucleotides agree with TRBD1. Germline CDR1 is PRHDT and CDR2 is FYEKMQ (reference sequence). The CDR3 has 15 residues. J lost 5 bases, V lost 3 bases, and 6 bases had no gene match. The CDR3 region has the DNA TGTGCCAGCAGCTTGAACAGGGGTGGGAATGAAAAACTGTTTTTT. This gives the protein CASSLNRGGNEKLFF.

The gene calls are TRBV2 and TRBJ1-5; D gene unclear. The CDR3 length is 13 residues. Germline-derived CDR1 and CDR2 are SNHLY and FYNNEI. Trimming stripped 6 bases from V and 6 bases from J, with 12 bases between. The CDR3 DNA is TGTGCCAGCAGAGATCAGGTTGGTCAGCCCCAGCATTTT. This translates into CASRDQVGQPQHF.

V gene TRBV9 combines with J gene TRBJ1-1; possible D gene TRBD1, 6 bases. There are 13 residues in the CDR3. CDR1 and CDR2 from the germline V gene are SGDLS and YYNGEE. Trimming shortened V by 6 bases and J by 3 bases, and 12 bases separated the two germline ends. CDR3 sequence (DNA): TGTGCCAGCACCAGCAGGGGTCACACTGAAGCTTTCTTT. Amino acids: CASTSRGHTEAFF.

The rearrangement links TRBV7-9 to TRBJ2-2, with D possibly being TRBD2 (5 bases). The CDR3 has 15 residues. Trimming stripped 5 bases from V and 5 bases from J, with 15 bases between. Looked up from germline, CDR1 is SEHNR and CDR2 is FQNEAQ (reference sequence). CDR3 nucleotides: TGTGCCAGCAGCCCCCGGGAAATTAAGACCGGGGAGCTGTTTTTT. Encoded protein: CASSPREIKTGELFF.

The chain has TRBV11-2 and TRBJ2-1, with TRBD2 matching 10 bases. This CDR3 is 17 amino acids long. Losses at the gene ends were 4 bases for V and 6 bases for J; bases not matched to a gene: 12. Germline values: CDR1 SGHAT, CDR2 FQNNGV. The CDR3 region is CASSYPGLAIGPNEQFF. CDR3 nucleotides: TGTGCCAGCAGCTATCCGGGACTAGCGATTGGTCCCAATGAGCAGTTCTTC.

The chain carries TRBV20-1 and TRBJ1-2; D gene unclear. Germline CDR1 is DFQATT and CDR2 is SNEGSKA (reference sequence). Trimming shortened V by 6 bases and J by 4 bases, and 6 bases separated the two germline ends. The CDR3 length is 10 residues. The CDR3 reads CSAAVYGYTF. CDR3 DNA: TGCAGTGCAGCTGTCTATGGCTACACCTTC.

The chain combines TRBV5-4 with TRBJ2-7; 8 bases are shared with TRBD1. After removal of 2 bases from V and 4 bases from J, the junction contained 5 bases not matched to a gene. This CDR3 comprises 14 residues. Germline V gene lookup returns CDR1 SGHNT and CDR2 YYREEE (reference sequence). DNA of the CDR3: TGTGCCAGCAGCTTAAACAGGGGGTTGTACGAGCAGTACTTC. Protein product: CASSLNRGLYEQYF.

The CDR3 DNA is TGTGCCAGCAGCCTCAAACGGGAGTCGGGATACGAGCAGTACTTC. Translation: CASSLKRESGYEQYF. The chain uses TRBV7-9 and TRBJ2-7; tentative D call: TRBD2 (6 bases). V lost 5 bases to trimming and J lost 4 bases, with 18 bases between them. Germline assignment: CDR1 SEHNR and CDR2 FQNEAQ (reference sequence). The CDR3 is made up of 15 amino acids.

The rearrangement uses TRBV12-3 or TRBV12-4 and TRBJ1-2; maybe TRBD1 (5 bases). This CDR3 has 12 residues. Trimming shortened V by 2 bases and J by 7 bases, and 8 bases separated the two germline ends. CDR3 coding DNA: TGTGCCAGCAGTTTAAGCAGGGTTGGCTACACCTTC. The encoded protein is CASSLSRVGYTF.

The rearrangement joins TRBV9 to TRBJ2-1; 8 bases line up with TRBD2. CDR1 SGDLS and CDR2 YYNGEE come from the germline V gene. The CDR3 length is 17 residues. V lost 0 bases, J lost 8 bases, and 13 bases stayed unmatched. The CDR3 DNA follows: TGTGCCAGCAGCGTAGCGTCCCGGGAGGGCCCAATCTATGAGCAGTTCTTC. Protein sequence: CASSVASREGPIYEQFF.

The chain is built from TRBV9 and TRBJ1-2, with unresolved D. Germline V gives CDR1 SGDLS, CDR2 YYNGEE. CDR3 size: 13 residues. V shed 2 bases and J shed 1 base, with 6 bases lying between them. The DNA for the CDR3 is TGTGCCAGCAGCGTGGAGATTAACTATGGCTACACCTTC. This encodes CASSVEINYGYTF.

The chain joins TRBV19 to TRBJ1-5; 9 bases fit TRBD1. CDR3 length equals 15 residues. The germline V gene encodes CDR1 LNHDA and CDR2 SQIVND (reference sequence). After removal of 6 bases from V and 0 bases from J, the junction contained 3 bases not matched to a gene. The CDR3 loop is CASRTDRGSNQPQHF. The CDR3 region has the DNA TGTGCCAGTAGGACGGACAGGGGTAGCAATCAGCCCCAGCATTTT.

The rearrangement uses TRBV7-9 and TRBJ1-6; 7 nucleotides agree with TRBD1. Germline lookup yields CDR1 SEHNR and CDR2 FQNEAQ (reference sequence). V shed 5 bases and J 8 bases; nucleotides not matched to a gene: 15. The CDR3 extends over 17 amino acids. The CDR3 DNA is TGTGCCAGCAGCCGATTCTTGGACAGGAGTAAGGATTCACCCCTCCACTTT. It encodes CASSRFLDRSKDSPLHF.

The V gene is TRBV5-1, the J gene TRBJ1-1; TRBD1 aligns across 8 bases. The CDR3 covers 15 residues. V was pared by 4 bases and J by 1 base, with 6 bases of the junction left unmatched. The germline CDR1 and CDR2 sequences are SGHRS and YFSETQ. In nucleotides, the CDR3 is TGCGCCAGCAGCCCCAGGGGGCCTGGGAACACTGAAGCTTTCTTT. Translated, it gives CASSPRGPGNTEAFF.

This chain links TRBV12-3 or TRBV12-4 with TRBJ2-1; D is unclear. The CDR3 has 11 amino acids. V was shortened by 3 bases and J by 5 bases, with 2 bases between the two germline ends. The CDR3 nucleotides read TGTGCCAGCAGTTTTAACAATGAGCAGTTCTTC. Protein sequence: CASSFNNEQFF.

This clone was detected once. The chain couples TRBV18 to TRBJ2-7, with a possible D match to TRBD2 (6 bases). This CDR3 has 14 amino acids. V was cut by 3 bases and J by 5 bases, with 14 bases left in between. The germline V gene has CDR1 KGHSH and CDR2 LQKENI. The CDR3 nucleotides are TGTGCCAGCTCACCTACTATCGGGACTGACGAGCAGTACTTC. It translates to CASSPTIGTDEQYF.

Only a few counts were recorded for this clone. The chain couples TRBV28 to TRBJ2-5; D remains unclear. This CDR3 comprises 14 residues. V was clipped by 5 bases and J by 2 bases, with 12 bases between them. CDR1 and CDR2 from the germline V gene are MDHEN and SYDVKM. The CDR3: CASSLVSRQETQYF. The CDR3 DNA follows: TGTGCCAGCAGTCTCGTGAGTAGACAAGAGACCCAGTACTTC.

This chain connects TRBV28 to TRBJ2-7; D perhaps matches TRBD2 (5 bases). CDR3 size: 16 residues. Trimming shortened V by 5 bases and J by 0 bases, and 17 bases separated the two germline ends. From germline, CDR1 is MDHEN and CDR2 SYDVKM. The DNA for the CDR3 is TGTGCCAGCAGTCCCCTCCCGGGGATCCCCTCCTACGAGCAGTACTTC. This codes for CASSPLPGIPSYEQYF.

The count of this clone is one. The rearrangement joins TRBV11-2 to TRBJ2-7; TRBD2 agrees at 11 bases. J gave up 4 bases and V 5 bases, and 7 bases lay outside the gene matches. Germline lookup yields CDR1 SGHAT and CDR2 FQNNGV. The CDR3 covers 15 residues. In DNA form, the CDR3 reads TGTGCCAGCAGCCCCCTAGCGGGAGGCAGATACGAGCAGTACTTC. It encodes CASSPLAGGRYEQYF. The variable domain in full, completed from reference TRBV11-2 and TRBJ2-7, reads EAGVAQSPRYKIIEKRQSVAFWCNPISGHATLYWYQQILGQGPKLLIQFQNNGVVDDSQLPKDRFSAERLKGVDSTLKIQPAKLEDSAVYLCASSPLAGGRYEQYFGPGTRLTVT.

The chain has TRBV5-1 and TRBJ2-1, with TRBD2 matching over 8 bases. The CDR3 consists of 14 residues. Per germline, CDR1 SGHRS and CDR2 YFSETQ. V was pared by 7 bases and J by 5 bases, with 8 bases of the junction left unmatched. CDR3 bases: TGCGCCAGCTCGCGCAGCGGGAGTCACAATGAGCAGTTCTTC. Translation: CASSRSGSHNEQFF.

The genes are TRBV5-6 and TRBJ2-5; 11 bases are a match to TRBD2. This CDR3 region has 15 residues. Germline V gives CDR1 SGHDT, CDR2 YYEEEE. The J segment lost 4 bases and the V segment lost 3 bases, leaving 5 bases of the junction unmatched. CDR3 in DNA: TGTGCCAGCAGCTCCCTAGCGGGAGGAGGAGAGACCCAGTACTTC. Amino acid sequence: CASSSLAGGGETQYF.

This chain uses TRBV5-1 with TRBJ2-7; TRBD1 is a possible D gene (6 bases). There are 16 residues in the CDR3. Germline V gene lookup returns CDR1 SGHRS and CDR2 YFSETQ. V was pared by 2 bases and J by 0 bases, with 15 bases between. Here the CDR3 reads CASSFNLDRSSYEQYF. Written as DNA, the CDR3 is TGCGCCAGCAGCTTTAACTTGGACAGAAGCTCCTACGAGCAGTACTTC.

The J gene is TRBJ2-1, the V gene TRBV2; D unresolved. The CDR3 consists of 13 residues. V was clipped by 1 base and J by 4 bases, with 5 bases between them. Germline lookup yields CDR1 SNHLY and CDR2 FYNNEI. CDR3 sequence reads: CASSEELYNEQFF. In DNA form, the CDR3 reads TGTGCCAGCAGTGAAGAACTTTACAATGAGCAGTTCTTC. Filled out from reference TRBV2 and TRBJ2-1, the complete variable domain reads EPEVTQTPSHQVTQMGQEVILRCVPISNHLYFYWYRQILGQKVEFLVSFYNNEISEKSEIFDDQFSVERPDGSNFTLKIRSTKLEDSAMYFCASSEELYNEQFFGPGTRLTVL.